One sample yielded the 32 T cell receptor beta chains listed below, sequenced in a study of post-analysis software for immune sequencing data. Points from the study as a whole: Controls showed lower frequencies than patients for five TRBV segments, and TRBV5-6, TRBV5-1 and TRBV20-1 were among these.

Their target antigens are unknown. Libraries were made from TCR beta cDNA, and they carried unique molecular identifiers. TCRdb itself ran the PCR reads through MiXCR, one entry per CDR3 protein. This sample has about 430,000 distinct CDR3 sequences; approximately 39% occur once, and the top ten carry about 7.6%. The sequenced sample was blood. These receptors were taken from a girl aged 2 to 9 with multiple sclerosis.

The chain uses TRBV28 and TRBJ2-5; the D gene is possibly TRBD2 (6 bases). Germline V gene sequence: CDR1 MDHEN, CDR2 SYDVKM. The CDR3 is 15 residues long. Trimming took off 5 bases at V and 5 bases at J, with 18 bases between the two ends. CDR3 amino acids: CASSPRDGGVETQYF. CDR3 DNA sequence: TGTGCCAGCAGTCCCAGGGACGGAGGGGTGGAGACCCAGTACTTC.

Of note for this clonotype: One junction end does not reproduce the germline sequence, and a read error may be involved. V usage is TRBV28 and J usage is TRBJ1-5, with a tentative D call TRBD1 (6 bases). CDR3 length: 15 amino acids. Germline V gene data show CDR1 as MDHEN and CDR2 as SYDVKM. The CDR3 spells CASWGQKTGNQPQHF. DNA of the CDR3: TGCGCCAGCTGGGGACAAAAAACCGGGAATCAGCCCCAGCATTTT. Variable domain in full (rest from reference TRBV28 and TRBJ1-5): DVKVTQSSRYLVKRTGEKVFLECVQDMDHENMFWYRQDPGLGLRLIYFSYDVKMKEKGDIPEGYSVSREKKERFSLILESASTNQTSMYLCASWGQKTGNQPQHFGDGTRLSIL.

V and J are TRBV27 and TRBJ1-2; D is ambiguous. V was clipped by 4 bases and J by 2 bases, with 8 bases between them. Per germline, CDR1 MNHEY and CDR2 SMNVEV (reference sequence). The CDR3 totals 13 residues. CDR3 DNA: TGTGCCAGCAGTTCAACAAGGAACTATGGCTACACCTTC. It is translated as CASSSTRNYGYTF.

The V and J genes are TRBV12-3 or TRBV12-4 and TRBJ1-2, with no clear D. Trimming took off 5 bases at V and 8 bases at J, with 12 bases between the two ends. The CDR3 loop spans 12 amino acids. The CDR3 region has the DNA TGTGCCAGCAGTCTACTTAGGAGCGGCTACACCTTC. It codes for CASSLLRSGYTF.

The chain couples TRBV5-1 to TRBJ1-2; D call uncertain. V gave up 0 bases and J gave up 7 bases, with 10 bases separating them. From germline, CDR1 is SGHRS and CDR2 YFSETQ. The CDR3 consists of 13 residues. CDR3 in amino acids: CASSLDTAGGYTF. CDR3 sequence (DNA): TGCGCCAGCAGCTTGGATACGGCCGGTGGCTACACCTTC.

This clonotype came up a few times. This chain links TRBV29-1 with TRBJ2-5; possible D gene TRBD2, 5 bases. Germline V gives CDR1 SQVTM, CDR2 ANQGSEA. The CDR3 covers 14 residues. Trimming stripped 5 bases from V and 5 bases from J, with 18 bases between. CDR3 loop: CSVSPQAWEETQYF. The DNA for the CDR3 is TGCAGCGTTTCCCCCCAGGCCTGGGAGGAGACCCAGTACTTC.

This clonotype was seen once. This rearrangement joins TRBV5-1 to TRBJ2-1; the D is unclear. Trimming pared 1 base from V and 8 bases from J, leaving 10 bases between. Germline CDR1 reads SGHRS; CDR2 reads YFSETQ. The length of the CDR3 is 13 residues. CDR3 DNA: TGCGCCAGCAGCTTGTGGCCTGGGGATGAGCAGTTCTTC. It is translated as CASSLWPGDEQFF.

The chain couples TRBV7-3 to TRBJ2-1, with D possibly matching TRBD1 (6 bases). V lost 5 bases to trimming and J lost 8 bases, with 13 bases between them. The germline V gene has CDR1 SGHTA and CDR2 FQGTGA. The length of the CDR3 is 13 residues. The CDR3 here is CASSTGSSHEQFF. The CDR3 DNA reads TGTGCCAGCAGCACAGGGAGTAGCCATGAGCAGTTCTTC.

The genes are TRBV28 and TRBJ2-3; possible D gene TRBD1, 5 bases. V lost 5 bases, J lost 0 bases, and 12 bases lay in between. This CDR3 has 15 residues. Per the germline V gene, CDR1 is MDHEN and CDR2 is SYDVKM. Written as DNA, the CDR3 is TGTGCCAGCAGTGCTCAGGGTCTCAGCACAGATACGCAGTATTTT. It translates to CASSAQGLSTDTQYF.

This chain connects TRBV5-1 to TRBJ2-4; D is possibly TRBD1 or TRBD2 (5 bases each). The better agreement between TRBJ2-7 and the DNA end casts doubt on the J call. In germline, CDR1 is SGHRS, CDR2 YFSETQ. The CDR3 consists of 14 residues. CDR3 loop: CASSSRGGTDEQYF. The CDR3 coding sequence is TGCGCCAGCAGCAGTCGTGGGGGAACCGACGAGCAGTACTTC.

The chain carries TRBV7-9 and TRBJ2-1, with TRBD2 matching 10 bases. J was trimmed by 6 bases and V by 7 bases; bases with no gene match: 3. The germline V gene has CDR1 SEHNR and CDR2 FQNEAQ (reference sequence). This CDR3 is 13 amino acids long. The CDR3 bases are TGTGCCAGCACGCTAGCGGGGGCCAATGAGCAGTTCTTC. Amino acid sequence: CASTLAGANEQFF.

The V and J genes are TRBV5-1 and TRBJ2-2, with D maybe TRBD1 (6 bases). The CDR3 runs to 14 residues. Trimming stripped 4 bases from V and 5 bases from J, with 12 bases between. Germline V lookup: CDR1 SGHRS, CDR2 YFSETQ. CDR3 nucleotide sequence: TGCGCCAGCAGCCACCCCCAGGGGACCGGGGAGCTGTTTTTT. Protein: CASSHPQGTGELFF.

This sequence joins TRBV7-3 and TRBJ1-2; D uncertain. Trimming cost V 4 bases and J 5 bases, with 11 bases left between them. The germline gives CDR1 SGHTA, CDR2 FQGTGA. The CDR3 length is 13 residues. CDR3 sequence (DNA): TGTGCCAGCAGCTCCGGGCCCGAATATGGCTACACCTTC. Translating gives CASSSGPEYGYTF.

This clonotype occurred many times. This chain uses TRBV10-3 with TRBJ2-7; 10 bases fit TRBD2. The CDR3 has 15 amino acids. Losses at the gene ends were 10 bases for V and 5 bases for J; bases not matched to a gene: 14. The germline gives CDR1 ENHRY, CDR2 SYGVKD. CDR3 bases: TGTGCCACGGAGTCCTCTAGCGGGAGCCCCGACGAGCAGTACTTC. This codes for CATESSSGSPDEQYF.

The chain links TRBV7-9 to TRBJ2-5; D not resolved. The V end was cut by 3 bases, the J end by 5 bases, with 13 bases between. The CDR3 covers 14 residues. Looked up from germline, CDR1 is SEHNR and CDR2 is FQNEAQ (reference sequence). Written as DNA, the CDR3 is TGTGCCAGCAGCTTGGAGACTCGACGGGAGACCCAGTACTTC. Residues: CASSLETRRETQYF.

The rearrangement joins TRBV7-9 to TRBJ2-7, with 9 nucleotides matching TRBD1. Per the germline V gene, CDR1 is SEHNR and CDR2 is FQNEAQ (reference sequence). CDR3 length: 16 amino acids. V shed 5 bases and J 4 bases; nucleotides not matched to a gene: 12. CDR3 in amino acids: CASSLVRTGAIYEQYF. In DNA, the CDR3 is TGTGCCAGCAGCCTCGTGCGGACAGGGGCTATTTACGAGCAGTACTTC.

The chain has TRBV5-1 and TRBJ2-3; 11 positions agree with TRBD1. After removal of 2 bases from V and 6 bases from J, the junction contained 5 bases not matched to a gene. The CDR3 is 15 residues long. Germline loops: CDR1 SGHRS, CDR2 YFSETQ. The DNA for the CDR3 is TGCGCCAGCAGCTTCGGGGACAGGGGGATCGATACGCAGTATTTT. This gives the protein CASSFGDRGIDTQYF.

This clonotype was seen a few times. This chain joins TRBV7-2 and TRBJ2-1; D is unresolved. V was clipped by 5 bases and J by 6 bases, with 8 bases between them. The CDR3 runs to 12 residues. Germline V lookup: CDR1 SGHTA, CDR2 FQGNSA. The CDR3, as DNA: TGTGCCAGCAGCCTCCGGTTCAATGAGCAGTTCTTC. Translating gives CASSLRFNEQFF.

This clonotype was seen once. This sequence joins TRBV29-1 and TRBJ2-1, with D maybe TRBD2 (7 bases). Germline V gene lookup returns CDR1 SQVTM and CDR2 ANQGSEA. The CDR3 loop spans 15 amino acids. Trimming cost V 7 bases and J 5 bases, with 21 bases left between them. The CDR3 loop is CSAEGRGADHNEQFF. DNA for the CDR3: TGCAGCGCAGAGGGACGGGGGGCTGACCACAATGAGCAGTTCTTC.

This clonotype was picked up a small number of times. The chain combines TRBV20-1 with TRBJ2-4; the D is unclear. Germline assignment: CDR1 DFQATT and CDR2 SNEGSKA (reference sequence). Trimming removed 3 bases at V and 2 bases at J, with 14 bases between. CDR3 length: 15 residues. As DNA, the CDR3 is TGCAGTGCTAGGTTTCAGAGAGTAACCAAAAACATTCAGTACTTC. This encodes CSARFQRVTKNIQYF.

The chain is built from TRBV7-2 and TRBJ2-2; no clear D gene. The CDR3 consists of 13 residues. Germline values: CDR1 SGHTA, CDR2 FQGNSA. V was shortened by 4 bases and J by 1 base, with 4 bases between the two germline ends. CDR3 sequence: CASSSGNTGELFF. The CDR3 region has the DNA TGTGCCAGCAGCTCGGGGAACACCGGGGAGCTGTTTTTT.

The genes are TRBV5-1 and TRBJ1-1; 7 nucleotides line up with TRBD1. This CDR3 region has 14 residues. In germline, CDR1 is SGHRS, CDR2 YFSETQ. V dropped 7 bases and J dropped 5; count of bases not matched to a gene: 11. The CDR3 is CASAPRQGGTEAFF. The DNA of the CDR3 is TGCGCCAGCGCCCCCCGACAGGGCGGAACTGAAGCTTTCTTT. Using reference TRBV5-1 and TRBJ1-1 for the parts outside the CDR3, the full variable domain is KAGVTQTPRYLIKTRGQQVTLSCSPISGHRSVSWYQQTPGQGLQFLFEYFSETQRNKGNFPGRFSGRQFSNSRSEMNVSTLELGDSALYLCASAPRQGGTEAFFGQGTRLTVV.

This sequence joins TRBV15 and TRBJ2-7, with D unclear. This CDR3 is built from 15 residues. The germline CDR1 and CDR2 sequences are LNHNV and YYDKDF (reference sequence). The V gene lost 0 bases and the J gene lost 3 bases, with 12 bases spanning the gap. The CDR3: CATSRDGNALYEQYF. The CDR3 DNA follows: TGTGCCACCAGCAGAGATGGCAATGCCCTCTACGAGCAGTACTTC.

This clonotype showed up just a few times. The rearrangement joins TRBV12-3 or TRBV12-4 to TRBJ2-7; a weak D match, TRBD2 (6 bases). V was pared by 1 base and J by 4 bases, with 17 bases between. This CDR3 spans 16 amino acids. The CDR3 sequence is CASSLVRLAGWYEQYF. The CDR3 coding sequence is TGTGCCAGCAGTTTAGTCAGGTTGGCGGGATGGTACGAGCAGTACTTC.

The chain employs TRBV10-3 and TRBJ1-5; 7 bases are shared with TRBD1. Trimming took 10 bases from V and 6 from J; bases not matched to a gene: 9. Germline V gene sequence: CDR1 ENHRY, CDR2 SYGVKD. This CDR3 comprises 13 residues. CDR3 nucleotide sequence: TGTGCCACTGAAACAGGGGCGGGTCAGCCCCAGCATTTT. This codes for CATETGAGQPQHF.

This chain uses TRBV3-1 with TRBJ2-7, with 10 bases identical to TRBD2. The CDR3 totals 16 residues. Germline V gene data show CDR1 as LGHDT and CDR2 as YNNKEL (reference sequence). Trimming at V came to 4 bases and at J to 0 bases, leaving 6 bases not matched to a gene. The CDR3 DNA reads as TGTGCCAGCAGCCTGAGTAGCGGGGGGTTCTCCTACGAGCAGTACTTC. Protein: CASSLSSGGFSYEQYF.

This clonotype showed up just once. J is TRBJ2-3 and V is TRBV12-3 or TRBV12-4; perhaps D is TRBD1 or TRBD2 (6 bases each). This CDR3 is 13 amino acids long. The V gene lost 10 bases and the J gene lost 6 bases, with 17 bases spanning the gap. The CDR3 nucleotides are TGTGCCATCCAATCTGGGGGGCAGGATACGCAGTATTTT. The encoded protein is CAIQSGGQDTQYF.

This clonotype was recorded only once. V is TRBV20-1 and J is TRBJ2-3, with D perhaps matching TRBD1 or TRBD2 (5 bases each). The CDR3 consists of 16 residues. Germline CDR1 DFQATT, CDR2 SNEGSKA (reference sequence). V dropped 3 bases and J dropped 2 bases, with 18 bases sitting between them. The CDR3 reads CSASPRWGRDTDTQYF. The DNA of the CDR3 is TGCAGTGCTAGTCCGAGATGGGGGAGAGACACAGATACGCAGTATTTT.

This clonotype was seen a few times. This sequence joins TRBV20-1 and TRBJ2-5; D gene uncertain. The CDR3 runs 14 residues. The germline V gene encodes CDR1 DFQATT and CDR2 SNEGSKA (reference sequence). Trimming removed 0 bases at V and 5 bases at J, with 13 bases between. The CDR3 coding sequence is TGCAGTGCTAGAGATCCCTGGTCTCAGGAGACCCAGTACTTC. The encoded protein is CSARDPWSQETQYF.

V usage is TRBV4-2 and J usage is TRBJ1-2, with TRBD1 matching 7 bases. CDR1 and CDR2 (germline): LGHNA, YNFKEQ. The V gene end was trimmed by 0 bases and the J gene end by 4 bases; junction bases not matched to a gene: 5. This CDR3 has 15 residues. The CDR3 DNA follows: TGTGCCAGCAGCCAAGACGAGGGGGCAGGCTATGGCTACACCTTC. It codes for CASSQDEGAGYGYTF.

The chain has TRBV10-3 and TRBJ1-4; D is unresolved. The CDR3 sequence is 12 residues long. CDR1 ENHRY and CDR2 SYGVKD come from the germline V gene. V lost 2 bases and J lost 8, with 6 bases in between. The CDR3 coding sequence is TGTGCCATCAGTGAGGAGATGGAAAAACTGTTTTTT. Protein: CAISEEMEKLFF.

This clonotype was observed once. J is TRBJ2-3 and V is TRBV28, with 9 nucleotides matching TRBD2. Germline CDR1 MDHEN, CDR2 SYDVKM. The ends lost 5 bases at V and 4 bases at J; junction bases unmatched: 13. This CDR3 is built from 17 residues. This chain's CDR3 is CASSQSQIAGAPDTQYF. The CDR3 nucleotides are TGTGCCAGCAGTCAATCCCAAATAGCGGGAGCACCAGATACGCAGTATTTT.